This T cell receptor (beta chain) was sequenced during a study of OX40 agonist ivuxolimab in advanced cancers. Turning to the study itself: With a range of roughly 20 to 80, age averaged roughly 60 years, and 70% to 85% were male. Study observations and caveats: CD4+ and CD8+ blood T cells expanded clonally by week 6 at 0.1 to 3.0 mg/kg. Expanded clones belonging to CD8+ T cells outnumbered, on average, those of CD4+.

There are 16 residues in the CDR3. Germline V gene data show CDR1 as SGHRS and CDR2 as YFSETQ. J was trimmed by 1 base and V by 2 bases; bases with no gene match: 7. Repertoires were generated with immunoSEQ multiplex PCR, while TCRdb's copy carries only in-frame clones and drops some. Counted here are over 70,000 clones, 90% occurring once; the ten biggest clones make up approximately 7.4%. Worth noting for this clone: Its antigen is currently unknown.

The TCR sequence derives from an adult with an advanced solid tumor such as melanoma, head and neck, liver or kidney cancer. The chain links TRBV5-1 to TRBJ2-3, with 7 bases that match TRBD1. The specimen comprised CD4+ or CD8+ T cells sorted from blood, sampled in a trial of the OX40 agonist ivuxolimab. As DNA, the CDR3 is TGCGCCAGCAGCTTCGAGGGGGCTGGAGGCACAGATACGCAGTATTTT. It encodes CASSFEGAGGTDTQYF. The whole variable domain, remainder taken from reference TRBV5-1 and TRBJ2-3, is KAGVTQTPRYLIKTRGQQVTLSCSPISGHRSVSWYQQTPGQGLQFLFEYFSETQRNKGNFPGRFSGRQFSNSRSEMNVSTLELGDSALYLCASSFEGAGGTDTQYFGPGTRLTVL.